The TCR beta chain under discussion was sequenced for a study of blood T cells in healthy people across ages. With respect to this clonotype: Antigen: not known.

Peripheral blood, about 9.8 milliliters per donor, was collected. Combining a sample-barcoded 5' primer with a J-beta primer mix, a second PCR ran for 7 to 11 cycles. A minimum of 2.5 million CDR3-containing paired-end reads was obtained for each sample. TCRdb re-called the 5' RACE reads with MiXCR, one entry per CDR3 protein. This sample has about 1,000,000 distinct CDR3 sequences, with 35% to 55% found just once. V lost 3 bases, J lost 11 bases, and 20 bases lay in between. CDR3 length: 14 residues. Germline V gene sequence: CDR1 SQVTM, CDR2 ANQGSEA. Findings and limits, study-wide: Investigators treated diversity estimates from one million T cells as underestimates. Possibly confounding the expanded clonotype changes was the fact that donor CMV status was unknown.

The V and J genes are TRBV29-1 and TRBJ1-5; D unclear. The sequence was obtained from a woman aged 60-75 years in good health. The source material was blood. CDR3 sequence reads: CSVEDRVRIKTQHF. CDR3 coding DNA: TGCAGCGTTGAGGATCGGGTTAGGATAAAGACCCAGCATTTT.